A selection of T cell receptor beta chains follows, all from one sample in a study of spatial heterogeneity in lung cancer. TCRdb reprocessed the 5' RACE reads via MiXCR and lists one record per CDR3 protein. The sample consists of roughly 4,400 distinct CDR3 sequences, about 25% of them appearing once. Here the sequenced sample was PBMCs, taken at follow-up. The origin of the receptors is a male donor with early-stage non-small cell lung cancer. Each CDR3 is given with its conserved first and last residue. D genes are given only for firm matches. The listing skips clone size in some rows; elsewhere it reads once, few, many or a size class.

V: TRBV13; J: TRBJ2-7; D: TRBD1; size: .; CDR3: CASTPTLDRGPYEQYF; DNA: TGTGCCAGCACTCCCACCCTTGACAGGGGACCCTACGAGCAGTACTTC
V: TRBV29-1; J: TRBJ1-1; D: .; size: .; CDR3: CSVRQNTEAFF; DNA: TGCAGCGTCCGACAGAACACTGAAGCTTTCTTT
V: TRBV19; J: TRBJ1-2; D: TRBD1; size: .; CDR3: CASSTQGADGYTF; DNA: TGTGCCAGTAGTACACAGGGGGCTGATGGCTACACCTTC
V: TRBV5-5; J: TRBJ1-6; D: TRBD1; size: .; CDR3: CASSFDWDRGSPLHF; DNA: TGTGCCAGCAGCTTTGATTGGGACAGGGGATCACCCCTCCACTTT
V: TRBV2; J: TRBJ2-3; D: TRBD2; size: few; CDR3: CASRLGSGTTDTQYF; DNA: TGTGCCAGCCGACTGGGGAGCGGGACGACAGATACGCAGTATTTT
V: TRBV7-2; J: TRBJ2-4; D: .; size: .; CDR3: CASSLGRALAKNIQYF; DNA: TGTGCCAGCAGCTTAGGCAGGGCCTTAGCCAAAAACATTCAGTACTTC
V: TRBV9; J: TRBJ1-6; D: .; size: medium-sized; CDR3: CASSPTSEGIGSPLHF; DNA: TGTGCCAGCAGCCCCACTTCAGAGGGTATCGGTTCACCCCTCCACTTT
V: TRBV14; J: TRBJ1-4; D: .; size: once; CDR3: CASSRATDAEKLFF; DNA: TGTGCCAGCAGCCGAGCCACGGACGCTGAAAAACTGTTTTTT
V: TRBV5-1; J: TRBJ2-3; D: TRBD2; size: medium-sized; CDR3: CASSLVAGRGDTQYF; DNA: TGCGCCAGCAGCTTGGTGGCAGGGAGGGGAGATACGCAGTATTTT
V: TRBV30; J: TRBJ1-5; D: .; size: .; CDR3: CAWSGQGNQPQHF; DNA: TGTGCCTGGAGTGGGCAGGGTAATCAGCCCCAGCATTTT
V: TRBV7-2; J: TRBJ2-3; D: TRBD2; size: .; CDR3: CASSLLSGGHTDTQYF; DNA: TGTGCCAGCAGCTTATTAAGCGGGGGGCACACAGATACGCAGTATTTT
V: TRBV12-3/TRBV12-4; J: TRBJ1-2; D: TRBD1; size: few; CDR3: CATMRAGGGYGYTF; DNA: TGTGCCACCATGCGGGCAGGGGGCGGCTATGGCTACACCTTC
V: TRBV5-1; J: TRBJ2-5; D: .; size: medium-sized; CDR3: CASSLDSQETQYF; DNA: TGCGCCAGCAGCTTGGACAGCCAAGAGACCCAGTACTTC
V: TRBV6-4; J: TRBJ1-1; D: .; size: medium-sized; CDR3: CATGWGLFRFPEAFF; DNA: TGTGCCACTGGATGGGGGTTGTTTCGTTTTCCTGAAGCTTTCTTT
V: TRBV5-5; J: TRBJ2-2; D: .; size: many; CDR3: CASSLEWRGRTGELFF; DNA: TGTGCCAGCAGCTTGGAATGGAGGGGGCGCACCGGGGAGCTGTTTTTT
V: TRBV27; J: TRBJ1-2; D: .; size: .; CDR3: CASGPQALINYGYTF; DNA: TGTGCCAGCGGCCCCCAGGCGTTAATTAACTATGGCTACACCTTC
V: TRBV12-3/TRBV12-4; J: TRBJ2-2; D: .; size: .; CDR3: CASINANTGELFF; DNA: TGTGCCAGCATTAACGCGAACACCGGGGAGCTGTTTTTT
V: TRBV29-1; J: TRBJ2-1; D: .; size: few; CDR3: CSVDFLANEQFF; DNA: TGCAGCGTTGACTTCCTAGCCAATGAGCAGTTCTTC
V: TRBV20-1; J: TRBJ1-3; D: .; size: .; CDR3: CSGTQWGGNTIYF; DNA: TGCAGTGGAACCCAGTGGGGAGGAAACACCATATATTTT
V: TRBV19; J: TRBJ2-2; D: .; size: .; CDR3: CASSTRPGELFF; DNA: TGTGCCAGTAGTACGCGTCCCGGGGAGCTGTTTTTT
V: TRBV5-5; J: TRBJ2-3; D: .; size: .; CDR3: CASSLRREDTQYF; DNA: TGTGCCAGCAGCCTGCGCAGGGAAGATACGCAGTATTTT
V: TRBV6-6; J: TRBJ2-7; D: .; size: .; CDR3: CASSYSRSDTYEQYF; DNA: TGTGCCAGCAGTTACTCGAGGAGCGACACCTACGAGCAGTACTTC
V: TRBV7-9; J: TRBJ1-1; D: .; size: medium-sized; CDR3: CASSLGGPNTEAFF; DNA: TGTGCCAGCAGCTTAGGAGGGCCGAACACTGAAGCTTTCTTT
V: TRBV7-9; J: TRBJ2-7; D: TRBD2; size: .; CDR3: CASSLGGGRAYEQYF; DNA: TGTGCCAGCAGCTTAGGCGGCGGGAGGGCCTACGAGCAGTACTTC
V: TRBV20-1; J: TRBJ1-1; D: .; size: many; CDR3: CSAIYGMNTEAFF; DNA: TGCAGTGCTATCTACGGAATGAACACTGAAGCTTTCTTT
V: TRBV10-2; J: TRBJ2-3; D: .; size: few; CDR3: CASSPSNLRAGDTQYF; DNA: TGCGCCAGCAGCCCCAGCAATTTGCGGGCCGGAGATACGCAGTATTTT
V: TRBV7-8; J: TRBJ2-1; D: .; size: medium-sized; CDR3: CASSLARFGREQFF; DNA: TGTGCCAGCAGCTTAGCGCGTTTTGGAAGGGAGCAGTTCTTC
V: TRBV12-3/TRBV12-4; J: TRBJ2-7; D: .; size: large; CDR3: CASSLPPSYEQYF; DNA: TGTGCCAGCAGTTTACCCCCCTCCTACGAGCAGTACTTC
V: TRBV2; J: TRBJ2-1; D: .; size: .; CDR3: CASAQRNEQFF; DNA: TGTGCCAGCGCACAGCGAAATGAGCAGTTCTTC
V: TRBV7-2; J: TRBJ1-5; D: .; size: .; CDR3: CASSSSGRAQHF; DNA: TGTGCCAGCAGCTCGTCCGGTCGGGCCCAGCATTTT
V: TRBV6-6; J: TRBJ2-1; D: TRBD2; size: .; CDR3: CASSPTSGRPNEQFF; DNA: TGTGCCAGCAGTCCGACTAGCGGGAGGCCCAATGAGCAGTTCTTC
V: TRBV4-1; J: TRBJ2-3; D: TRBD2; size: medium-sized; CDR3: CASNPLTAGGLTDTQYF; DNA: TGCGCCAGCAACCCTCTTACTGCGGGGGGGCTCACAGATACGCAGTATTTT
V: TRBV28; J: TRBJ1-6; D: .; size: medium-sized; CDR3: CASSFAGTTPLHF; DNA: TGTGCCAGCAGTTTTGCAGGGACGACACCCCTCCACTTT
V: TRBV19; J: TRBJ2-7; D: .; size: .; CDR3: CASSGGYEQYF; DNA: TGTGCCAGTAGCGGGGGCTACGAGCAGTACTTC
V: TRBV20-1; J: TRBJ2-2; D: TRBD1; size: .; CDR3: CSARGTAAGELFF; DNA: TGCAGTGCTAGGGGGACAGCTGCCGGGGAGCTGTTTTTT
V: TRBV20-1; J: TRBJ2-3; D: .; size: medium-sized; CDR3: CSARGLVEGDTQYF; DNA: TGCAGTGCTAGAGGACTAGTGGAGGGAGATACGCAGTATTTT
V: TRBV18; J: TRBJ2-5; D: TRBD2; size: .; CDR3: CASSPPGTSGQETQYF; DNA: TGTGCCAGCTCACCACCCGGGACTAGCGGACAAGAGACCCAGTACTTC
V: TRBV28; J: TRBJ2-3; D: .; size: .; CDR3: CASSTGTDTQYF; DNA: TGTGCCAGCAGTACAGGGACAGATACGCAGTATTTT
V: TRBV6-5; J: TRBJ1-1; D: .; size: medium-sized; CDR3: CASSTLVNTEAFF; DNA: TGTGCCAGCAGTACCCTTGTGAACACTGAAGCTTTCTTT
V: TRBV12-3/TRBV12-4; J: TRBJ1-4; D: TRBD1; size: medium-sized; CDR3: CASSFNRGNEKLFF; DNA: TGTGCCAGCAGTTTTAACAGGGGGAATGAAAAACTGTTTTTT
V: TRBV11-2; J: TRBJ2-2; D: .; size: medium-sized; CDR3: CASSYPRGSANTGELFF; DNA: TGTGCCAGCAGCTATCCTAGGGGGAGTGCGAACACCGGGGAGCTGTTTTTT
V: TRBV29-1; J: TRBJ2-5; D: .; size: medium-sized; CDR3: CSVEETQYF; DNA: TGCAGCGTTGAAGAGACCCAGTACTTC
V: TRBV28; J: TRBJ1-1; D: .; size: once; CDR3: CASRRRGDTEAFF; DNA: TGTGCCAGCAGAAGAAGGGGGGACACTGAAGCCTTCTTT
V: TRBV5-5; J: TRBJ1-5; D: TRBD1; size: medium-sized; CDR3: CASSLRGQANQPQHF; DNA: TGTGCCAGCAGCTTGAGGGGACAGGCGAATCAGCCCCAGCATTTT
V: TRBV5-1; J: TRBJ1-1; D: .; size: .; CDR3: CASSLGTEEAFF; DNA: TGCGCCAGCAGCTTGGGGACGGAAGAAGCTTTCTTT
V: TRBV20-1; J: TRBJ1-5; D: .; size: medium-sized; CDR3: CSARHPYSNQPQHF; DNA: TGCAGTGCTAGACACCCGTATAGCAATCAGCCCCAGCATTTT
V: TRBV18; J: TRBJ2-3; D: .; size: .; CDR3: CASSPEGVEDTQYF; DNA: TGTGCCAGCTCACCGGAAGGGGTCGAAGATACGCAGTATTTT
V: TRBV5-6; J: TRBJ2-5; D: TRBD1; size: .; CDR3: CASSPTTGSETQYF; DNA: TGTGCCAGCAGCCCCACGACAGGGTCGGAGACCCAGTACTTC
V: TRBV20-1; J: TRBJ1-6; D: TRBD1; size: large; CDR3: CSARADRGPSPLHF; DNA: TGCAGTGCTAGAGCAGACAGGGGGCCATCACCCCTCCACTTT
V: TRBV19; J: TRBJ2-6; D: TRBD1; size: few; CDR3: CASSMETGAGSGANVLTF; DNA: TGTGCCAGTAGTATGGAGACAGGGGCCGGCTCTGGGGCCAACGTCCTGACTTTC
V: TRBV27; J: TRBJ2-3; D: .; size: .; CDR3: CASRINRVTDTQYF; DNA: TGTGCCAGCAGGATTAACAGGGTTACAGATACGCAGTATTTT
V: TRBV9; J: TRBJ1-5; D: TRBD1; size: medium-sized; CDR3: CASSVGPGQGYSNQPQHF; DNA: TGTGCCAGCAGCGTAGGGCCGGGACAGGGGTATAGCAATCAGCCCCAGCATTTT
V: TRBV20-1; J: TRBJ1-1; D: .; size: .; CDR3: CSARDFRLNTEAFF; DNA: TGCAGTGCTAGAGATTTCAGACTGAACACTGAAGCTTTCTTT
V: TRBV6-1; J: TRBJ1-6; D: .; size: .; CDR3: CASSDRENSPLHF; DNA: TGTGCCAGCAGTGACAGGGAAAATTCACCCCTCCACTTT
V: TRBV3-1; J: TRBJ1-1; D: TRBD1; size: medium-sized; CDR3: CASSHRSRDRVNTEAFF; DNA: TGTGCCAGCAGCCACCGAAGCCGGGACAGGGTGAACACTGAAGCTTTCTTT
V: TRBV3-1; J: TRBJ2-3; D: .; size: .; CDR3: CASSQLRASTDTQYF; DNA: TGTGCCAGCAGCCAACTCAGGGCTAGCACAGATACGCAGTATTTT
V: TRBV6-1; J: TRBJ2-1; D: TRBD1; size: .; CDR3: CASGQGGAYNEQFF; DNA: TGTGCCAGCGGACAGGGAGGTGCCTACAATGAGCAGTTCTTC
V: TRBV4-2; J: TRBJ1-6; D: .; size: few; CDR3: CASSQGGGATYNSPLHF; DNA: TGTGCCAGCAGCCAAGGTGGGGGGGCAACCTATAATTCACCCCTCCACTTT
V: TRBV12-3/TRBV12-4; J: TRBJ1-2; D: .; size: few; CDR3: CASSLDAYGYTF; DNA: TGTGCCAGCAGTTTGGATGCGTATGGCTACACCTTC